The 23 T cell receptor beta chains below were found in one sample sequenced in a study of T-cell reconstitution after alpha-beta-depleted transplantation in children (dated by TCRdb to the mid-2010s). Reading the label with the study, this specimen's time point is: day 60 (about 2 months) after transplantation. In the paper's terms, the treatment or condition label means: allogeneic hematopoietic cell transplantation with graft depleted of TCRalphabeta T cells and CD19 B cells. Preparation of the library involved PCR. The sequencer was an Illumina HiSeq 2500. To normalize quantification of the TCRbeta repertoire, the TCR libraries were built with molecular barcoding that relied on unique molecular identifiers. The public reads were quality trimmed at Q25 with fastp and then assembled into clones with MiXCR by TCRdb, keeping productive beta chains. When rows share a CDR3 protein, they turn into one entry using the most common DNA and genes. The sample records 45,000 to 55,000 distinct CDR3 sequences, more than 5% of which are singletons. Clones ranked in the top ten supply over 30% of the sample.

This specimen consisted of PBMCs, mostly from graft donor cells, obtained 60 days after TCRalphabeta/CD19-depleted stem cell transplant. The receptors derive from a female patient under 10 years old who had a stem cell transplant for aplastic anemia, so the T cells may come from the graft donor.

This clonotype was seen many times. The CDR3 nucleotides are TGCGCCAGCAGCCACTCCGGGACAGACAATGAAAAACTGTTTTTT. It encodes CASSHSGTDNEKLFF. The rearrangement joins TRBV4-1 to TRBJ1-4, with TRBD1 identical over 7 bases. Germline V gene data show CDR1 as MGHRA and CDR2 as YSYEKL. The CDR3 consists of 15 residues. Trimming took 3 bases from V and 5 from J; bases not matched to a gene: 6.

This clonotype was detected many times. The rearrangement joins TRBV24-1 to TRBJ2-7, with D tentatively TRBD1 (6 bases). The V end was cut by 5 bases, the J end by 7 bases, with 11 bases between. The CDR3 has 12 residues. The V gene's germline CDR1 is KGHDR and CDR2 SFDVKD. The CDR3 nucleotides are TGTGCCACCAGTGCCCTCCAGGGGGAGCAGTACTTC. Its protein is CATSALQGEQYF.

This clonotype was detected many times. This rearrangement joins TRBV2 to TRBJ2-5; D may be TRBD1 or TRBD2 (5 bases each). Germline V gene sequence: CDR1 SNHLY, CDR2 FYNNEI. Trimming left V 5 bases short and J 5 bases short, with 15 bases between. This CDR3 has 14 residues. This CDR3 is CASSKASGTETQYF. CDR3 nucleotides: TGTGCCAGCAGTAAGGCATCAGGGACGGAGACCCAGTACTTC. Together with reference TRBV2 and TRBJ2-5, the CDR3 gives the full variable domain: EPEVTQTPSHQVTQMGQEVILRCVPISNHLYFYWYRQILGQKVEFLVSFYNNEISEKSEIFDDQFSVERPDGSNFTLKIRSTKLEDSAMYFCASSKASGTETQYFGPGTRLLVL.

This clonotype was seen at least ten times. This rearrangement joins TRBV29-1 to TRBJ2-3; D is uncertain. V gave up 3 bases and J gave up 3 bases, with 4 bases separating them. CDR1 and CDR2 from the germline V gene are SQVTM and ANQGSEA. The CDR3 runs 11 residues. The CDR3 coding sequence is TGCAGCGTTGAGGGTACAGATACGCAGTATTTT. It specifies CSVEGTDTQYF.

This clonotype was seen repeatedly, ten times or more. This chain connects TRBV28 to TRBJ2-5; D not resolved. There are 14 residues in the CDR3. Germline V gene sequence: CDR1 MDHEN, CDR2 SYDVKM. Trimming cost V 2 bases and J 1 base, with 8 bases left between them. CDR3 DNA sequence: TGTGCCAGCAGTTTAATGACCATCCAAGAGACCCAGTACTTC. As protein: CASSLMTIQETQYF.

About this clonotype itself: A much larger clone lies one base from this, so it may be a read error. The chain recombines TRBV6-1 with TRBJ2-5; the D is unclear. Germline CDR1 and CDR2: MNHNS and SASEGT. The CDR3 totals 18 residues. CDR3: CASSEEIVGISFRETRYF. The CDR3, as DNA: TGTGCCAGCAGTGAAGAGATCGTAGGCATCTCTTTCCGAGAGACCCGGTACTTC.

This clonotype has at least ten counts. The chain recombines TRBV21-1 with TRBJ1-4. TRBV21-1 is tagged as a pseudogene. CDR3 length: 15 residues. The CDR3 DNA follows: TGTGCCAGCAGCAAAGACAGAGAACCTAATGAAAAACTGTTTTTT. Protein sequence: CASSKDREPNEKLFF.

This clonotype was found a few times. The chain employs TRBV5-1 and TRBJ1-1; no reliable D call. Trimming stripped 0 bases from V and 8 bases from J, with 17 bases between. Germline values: CDR1 SGHRS, CDR2 YFSETQ. The CDR3 length is 15 residues. The CDR3 here is CASSLGAVGGLEAFF. In DNA form, the CDR3 reads TGCGCCAGCAGCTTGGGGGCGGTAGGAGGTTTGGAAGCTTTCTTT.

This clonotype was seen many times. The J gene is TRBJ2-3, the V gene TRBV7-2; perhaps TRBD1 as D (5 bases). CDR3 length equals 14 residues. V was trimmed by 3 bases and J by 4 bases, leaving 11 bases between them. The V gene's germline CDR1 is SGHTA and CDR2 FQGNSA. The CDR3 sequence: CASSFTRVPDTQYF. The DNA for the CDR3 is TGTGCCAGCAGCTTCACCAGGGTTCCAGATACGCAGTATTTT. The full variable domain, with the rest looked up from reference TRBV7-2 and TRBJ2-3, is GAGVSQSPSNKVTEKGKDVELRCDPISGHTALYWYRQSLGQGLEFLIYFQGNSAPDKSGLPSDRFSAERTGGSVSTLTIQRTQQEDSAVYLCASSFTRVPDTQYFGPGTRLTVL.

The chain combines TRBV6-6 with TRBJ1-5; the D gene is possibly TRBD1 (6 bases). Germline-derived CDR1 and CDR2 are MNHNY and SVGAGI (reference sequence). The CDR3 has 17 residues. Trimming shortened V by 0 bases and J by 3 bases, and 15 bases separated the two germline ends. In DNA form, the CDR3 reads TGTGCCAGCAGTTACTCGATTGAACAGGGACCCAATCAGCCCCAGCATTTT. It codes for CASSYSIEQGPNQPQHF.

This clonotype appeared many times. The gene calls are TRBV20-1 and TRBJ2-5; D is ambiguous. Germline V gene lookup returns CDR1 DFQATT and CDR2 SNEGSKA (reference sequence). Trimming pared 3 bases from V and 1 base from J, leaving 6 bases between. The CDR3 consists of 12 residues. The CDR3 nucleotides are TGCAGTGCTAGTGGCAGCCAAGAGACCCAGTACTTC. It specifies CSASGSQETQYF.

This clonotype was seen ten or more times. The J gene is TRBJ2-1, the V gene TRBV18, with 7 bases fitting TRBD2. CDR1 is KGHSH, CDR2 LQKENI, per germline. The CDR3 length is 17 residues. V trimming: 0 bases; J trimming: 2 bases; junction bases outside the gene matches: 7. The CDR3 loop is CASSPPAGALTYNEQFF. CDR3 DNA sequence: TGTGCCAGCTCACCACCGGCGGGAGCCCTAACCTACAATGAGCAGTTCTTC.

In this sample, this clonotype turned up many times. This chain connects TRBV6-5 to TRBJ2-5, with D unclear. V was trimmed by 2 bases and J by 1 base, leaving 14 bases between them. Germline V CDR1 and CDR2: MNHEY, SVGAGI. There are 16 residues in the CDR3. The CDR3 loop is CASSYANWIAQETQYF. Written as DNA, the CDR3 is TGTGCCAGCAGTTACGCGAACTGGATCGCCCAAGAGACCCAGTACTTC.

This clonotype has at least ten counts. V is TRBV12-3 or TRBV12-4 and J is TRBJ2-2; tentatively, D is TRBD1 (6 bases). The CDR3 spans 15 residues. Between the trimmed V and J ends, which lost 0 bases and 4 bases, there was a span of 9 bases. The CDR3 coding sequence is TGTGCCAGCAGTTTAGCGGGGGCGGGCACCGGGGAGCTGTTTTTT. Translation gives CASSLAGAGTGELFF.

This clonotype was observed a few times. The chain combines TRBV11-2 with TRBJ2-6; D is undetermined. CDR1 is SGHAT, CDR2 FQNNGV, per germline. The CDR3 length is 15 residues. V lost 5 bases and J lost 1, with 9 bases in between. The CDR3 loop is CASSVTESGANVLTF. The CDR3 DNA follows: TGTGCCAGCAGCGTAACGGAATCTGGGGCCAACGTCCTGACTTTC. Combining the CDR3 with reference TRBV11-2 and TRBJ2-6 gives the whole variable domain EAGVAQSPRYKIIEKRQSVAFWCNPISGHATLYWYQQILGQGPKLLIQFQNNGVVDDSQLPKDRFSAERLKGVDSTLKIQPAKLEDSAVYLCASSVTESGANVLTFGAGSRLTVL.

The chain has TRBV7-6 and TRBJ2-5, with D possibly matching TRBD1 (5 bases). Trimming left V 5 bases short and J 5 bases short, with 12 bases between. The germline V gene has CDR1 SGHVS and CDR2 FNYEAQ. The CDR3 extends over 13 amino acids. CDR3 sequence: CASSLSRAETQYF. The DNA for the CDR3 is TGTGCCAGCAGCCTCTCCAGGGCGGAGACCCAGTACTTC. The variable domain in full, with the rest retrieved from reference TRBV7-6 and TRBJ2-5, is GAGVSQSPRYKVTKRGQDVALRCDPISGHVSLYWYRQALGQGPEFLTYFNYEAQQDKSGLPNDRFSAERPEGSISTLTIQRTEQRDSAMYRCASSLSRAETQYFGPGTRLLVL.

This clonotype was recorded many times. The V and J genes are TRBV27 and TRBJ2-7; possibly TRBD1 for D (6 bases). This CDR3 has 17 residues. Germline lookup yields CDR1 MNHEY and CDR2 SMNVEV (reference sequence). Trimming took off 3 bases at V and 3 bases at J, with 21 bases between the two ends. This CDR3 reads CASSFLSTGRMVYEQYF. CDR3 in DNA: TGTGCCAGCAGTTTTCTCTCGACAGGCCGGATGGTCTACGAGCAGTACTTC.

This clonotype appeared many times. The genes are TRBV19 and TRBJ1-1; TRBD1 is a possible D gene (6 bases). The CDR3 length is 15 residues. Trimming left V 6 bases short and J 4 bases short, with 18 bases between. Looked up from germline, CDR1 is LNHDA and CDR2 is SQIVND (reference sequence). The CDR3 is CASRDSPLLFTEAFF. The CDR3, as DNA: TGTGCCAGTAGGGACAGCCCATTATTGTTCACTGAAGCTTTCTTT.

There are a few counts of this clonotype. The J gene is TRBJ2-3, the V gene TRBV5-1, with 10 positions matching TRBD1. The CDR3 runs 16 residues. The junction had 5 bases not matched to a gene; V was cut back by 3 bases and J by 1 base. In germline, CDR1 is SGHRS, CDR2 YFSETQ. In DNA, the CDR3 is TGCGCCAGCAGCTCGGGGGGGACAGGGGGCACAGATACGCAGTATTTT. Protein sequence: CASSSGGTGGTDTQYF.

The table lists this clonotype with many counts. J is TRBJ2-7 and V is TRBV27; 12 bases line up with TRBD2. This CDR3 comprises 16 residues. The V and J ends lost 5 bases and 3 bases, in that order; junction bases with no gene match: 8. Germline-derived CDR1 and CDR2 are MNHEY and SMNVEV (reference sequence). The chain's CDR3 is CASSPPGLAGFYEQYF. As DNA, the CDR3 is TGTGCCAGCAGTCCTCCTGGACTAGCGGGGTTCTACGAGCAGTACTTC.

There are many counts of this clonotype. J is TRBJ2-2 and V is TRBV7-9; 9 nucleotides line up with TRBD1. CDR3 size: 17 residues. The V segment lost 1 base and the J segment 3 bases; nucleotides outside the gene matches: 6. The germline gives CDR1 SEHNR, CDR2 FQNEAQ (reference sequence). The CDR3 spells CASSLVYRGRHTGELFF. The CDR3 DNA sequence: TGTGCCAGCAGCTTAGTTTACAGGGGGCGCCACACCGGGGAGCTGTTTTTT.

This clonotype was seen a handful of times. The V call is TRBV30, the J call TRBJ2-1; no reliable D call. CDR1 and CDR2 (germline): GTSNPN, SVGIG (reference sequence). Trimming shortened V by 3 bases and J by 3 bases, and 15 bases separated the two germline ends. CDR3 size: 15 residues. This chain's CDR3 is CAWRPLSSYYNEQFF. The DNA of the CDR3 is TGTGCCTGGAGGCCCCTCTCGTCGTACTACAATGAGCAGTTCTTC.

This clonotype has a count of ten or more. The chain joins TRBV9 to TRBJ1-1, with a weak D call TRBD1 (5 bases). This CDR3 has 13 amino acids. The V end was cut by 1 base, the J end by 11 bases, with 15 bases between. Germline V CDR1 and CDR2: SGDLS, YYNGEE. As DNA, the CDR3 is TGTGCCAGCAGCGTAACGCAGGGAACGAGTGCTTTCTTT. Residues: CASSVTQGTSAFF.